This T cell receptor (beta chain) appears in the sequencing data of a study of T cell clonality in common variable immunodeficiency. This clone has a count of ten or more. What it binds is not known. The read finishes 3 residues shy of the CDR3 end, and the germline J gene is used to complete it. Some clones are missing from TCRdb's copy, which holds only in-frame ones; the method was immunoSEQ multiplex PCR. The record shows 25,000 to 30,000 clones for this sample, with no singletons present. V trimming: 1 base; J trimming: 4 bases; junction bases outside the gene matches: 15. The germline gives CDR1 SGHTA, CDR2 FQGTGA. The CDR3 totals 19 residues. The study, taken as a whole, reports: Fewer deletions and N-nucleotide insertions were reportedly seen in common variable immunodeficiency TCR beta sequences.

Replacement immunoglobulin had been given to every CVID subject for at least one year. The chain links TRBV7-3 to TRBJ2-5, with 10 bases aligning to TRBD2. The TCR was taken from a human donor with common variable immunodeficiency. Sequencing was done on a sample of peripheral blood mononuclear cells. Incomplete CDR3 DNA: TGTGCCAGCAGCTTAAGGGCAGGTCGAGCGGGGGGGATAGGAGAGACC. Translating gives CASSLRAGRAGGIGET. The entire CDR3 protein reads CASSLRAGRAGGIGETQYF.